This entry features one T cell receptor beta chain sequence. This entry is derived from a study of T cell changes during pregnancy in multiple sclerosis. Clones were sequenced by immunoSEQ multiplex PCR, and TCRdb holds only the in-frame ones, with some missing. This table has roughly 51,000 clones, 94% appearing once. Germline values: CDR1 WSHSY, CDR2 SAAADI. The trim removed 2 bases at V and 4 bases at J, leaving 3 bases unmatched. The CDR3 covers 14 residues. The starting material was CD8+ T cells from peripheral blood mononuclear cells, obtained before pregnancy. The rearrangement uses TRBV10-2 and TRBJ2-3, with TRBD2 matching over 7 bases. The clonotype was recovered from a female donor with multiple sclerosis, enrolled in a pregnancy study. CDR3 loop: CASSERGSADTQYF. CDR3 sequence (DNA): TGCGCCAGCAGTGAGCGCGGGAGTGCAGATACGCAGTATTTT.